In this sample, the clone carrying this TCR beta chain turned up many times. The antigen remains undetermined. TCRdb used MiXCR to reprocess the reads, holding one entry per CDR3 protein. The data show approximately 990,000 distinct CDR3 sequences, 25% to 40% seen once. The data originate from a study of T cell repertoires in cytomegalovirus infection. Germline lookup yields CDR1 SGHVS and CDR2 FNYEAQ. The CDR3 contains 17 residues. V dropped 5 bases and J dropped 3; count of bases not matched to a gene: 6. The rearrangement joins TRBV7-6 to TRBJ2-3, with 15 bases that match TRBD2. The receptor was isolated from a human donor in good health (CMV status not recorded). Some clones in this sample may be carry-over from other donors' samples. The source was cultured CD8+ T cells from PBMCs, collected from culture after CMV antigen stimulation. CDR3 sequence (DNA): TGTGCCAGCAGCCCCCGGACTAGCGGGGGGGTGACAGATACGCAGTATTTT. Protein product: CASSPRTSGGVTDTQYF.